Listed below are T cell receptor beta chains from one sample, sequenced in a study of T-cell memory formation after mild COVID-19. Using its own MiXCR run on the 5' RACE reads, TCRdb lists one record per CDR3 protein. The sample contains about 140,000 distinct CDR3 sequences, around 15% of which appear only once. The sequencing sample was made of PBMCs or a T cell subset sorted from them (not recorded which). These receptors were obtained from an adult woman who had mild COVID-19 (a few samples of this study predate the infection). Cell type and time point are not known. The CDR3 runs from the conserved cysteine through the conserved F or W. The D gene is left open where the match is weak. Clone size appears in some rows only: once, few, many, or a class for an expanded clone.

16	TRBJ1-1	few	TRBD1	TRBV9	TGTGCCAGCAGCGTGGGACAGTGGGACGTGAACACTGAAGCTTTCTTT	CASSVGQWDVNTEAFF
13	TRBJ2-4	few	TRBD1	TRBV5-1	TGCGCCAGCAGCGCGGGACAGGAAAACATTCAGTACTTC	CASSAGQENIQYF
16	TRBJ2-1	few	TRBD1	TRBV27	TGTGCCAGCAGTTTAAGGCCGGGACAGGTATACAATGAGCAGTTCTTC	CASSLRPGQVYNEQFF
16	TRBJ2-7	-	-	TRBV4-1	TGCGCCAGCAGCCAAGATCCAGGCAGGACTTCCTACGAGCAGTACTTC	CASSQDPGRTSYEQYF
17	TRBJ1-6	-	TRBD1	TRBV11-2	TGTGCCAGCAGCTTTCAGGGGGTGGCATGGGACGATTCACCCCTCCACTTT	CASSFQGVAWDDSPLHF
16	TRBJ1-4	few	-	TRBV2	TGTGCCAGCAGGATTACCGGGACCTTTGGGGATGAAAAACTGTTTTTT	CASRITGTFGDEKLFF
15	TRBJ2-7	few	-	TRBV10-3	TGTGCCATCAGTGAGTCGGGACTGAGATCCTACGAGCAGTACTTC	CAISESGLRSYEQYF
15	TRBJ1-6	-	-	TRBV4-2	TGTGCCAGCAGCCACCATACAGGACCGAATTCACCCCTCCACTTT	CASSHHTGPNSPLHF
19	TRBJ2-2	-	-	TRBV4-1	TGCGCCAGCAGCTCTCGTGGGGGCACCTCGATGGGGGGCACCGGGGAGCTGTTTTTT	CASSSRGGTSMGGTGELFF
13	TRBJ1-1	many	-	TRBV5-1	TGCGCCAGCAGCTACACGGGGAACACTGAAGCTTTCTTT	CASSYTGNTEAFF
15	TRBJ2-1	many	-	TRBV7-6	TGTGCCAGCAGCTTAGTCGGGGGCTCCTACAATGAGCAGTTCTTC	CASSLVGGSYNEQFF
20	TRBJ1-4	few	TRBD1	TRBV12-3/TRBV12-4	TGTGCCAGCAGTTTATTCCCCGCCGGGACAGGGGATTCAACTAATGAAAAACTGTTTTTT	CASSLFPAGTGDSTNEKLFF
14	TRBJ2-3	few	-	TRBV7-6	TGTGCCAGCAGCCTCAACGGGGGCACCCATACGCAGTATTTT	CASSLNGGTHTQYF
14	TRBJ2-3	-	-	TRBV7-9	TGTGCCAGCAGCTTAGCGAGCTACGCAGATACGCAGTATTTT	CASSLASYADTQYF
16	TRBJ2-3	-	-	TRBV9	TGTGCCAGCAGCGTAGTAGGTGGGGGTGGCACAGATACGCAGTATTTT	CASSVVGGGGTDTQYF
16	TRBJ2-6	-	-	TRBV7-3	TGTGCCAGCAGCTTAACGGTTCCCCCCGGGGCCAACGTCCTGACTTTC	CASSLTVPPGANVLTF
14	TRBJ2-7	-	TRBD1	TRBV6-6	TGTGCCAGCAGTTACCCCGGGACAGGCTACGAGCAGTACTTC	CASSYPGTGYEQYF
12	TRBJ2-7	-	TRBD2	TRBV27	TGTGCCAGCCGGGGGGAACTCCACGAGCAGTACTTC	CASRGELHEQYF
12	TRBJ2-6	-	-	TRBV2	TGTGCCAGTGACGCCGGGGCCAACGTCCTGACTTTC	CASDAGANVLTF
13	TRBJ2-1	many	TRBD1	TRBV5-1	TGCGCCAGCACCGCGACAGGGGGCAATGAGCAGTTCTTC	CASTATGGNEQFF
15	TRBJ2-3	-	TRBD1	TRBV7-9	TGTGCCAGCAGCTTGGGACAGACCACTACAGATACGCAGTATTTT	CASSLGQTTTDTQYF
18	TRBJ2-1	few	-	TRBV5-1	TGCGCCAGCAGCTCTACCACAATAACAGGAGATGTCTACACTGAGCAGTTCTTC	CASSSTTITGDVYTEQFF
20	TRBJ1-1	-	-	TRBV7-9	TGTGCCAGCAGCCCCCTCCTGGGGCAGACTTTCTTACCGTTGAACACTGAAGCTTTCTTT	CASSPLLGQTFLPLNTEAFF
16	TRBJ2-7	many	TRBD1	TRBV12-3/TRBV12-4	TGTGCCAGCAGTTTCTACAGGGGGCCGACGGGGGACGAGCAGTACTTC	CASSFYRGPTGDEQYF
12	TRBJ1-1	-	-	TRBV4-2	TGTGCCAGCAGCCAAGACAGTACTGAAGCTTTCTTT	CASSQDSTEAFF
14	TRBJ1-2	few	-	TRBV29-1	TGCAGCGTTGAAGATCACAGGGTGAACTATGGCTACACCTTC	CSVEDHRVNYGYTF
16	TRBJ2-1	-	TRBD1	TRBV7-9	TGTGCCAGCAGCCCCTCGTGGCAGGGGGCGAGGAATGAGCAGTTCTTC	CASSPSWQGARNEQFF
17	TRBJ1-1	-	TRBD1	TRBV6-5	TGTGCCAGCAGTTACTGGGGGACAGGGCTTTTGAACACTGAAGCTTTCTTT	CASSYWGTGLLNTEAFF
15	TRBJ2-7	few	-	TRBV5-1	TGCGCCAGCAGCCTCCTCCGGGACGGCTCCTACGAGCAGTACTTC	CASSLLRDGSYEQYF
18	TRBJ2-1	few	-	TRBV3-1	TGTGCCAGCAGCCACCTAAACCCTAGGCAGAGCTCCTACAATGAGCAGTTCTTC	CASSHLNPRQSSYNEQFF
13	TRBJ2-2	-	-	TRBV6-5	TGTGCCAGCGGGCTTTTGAGCACCGGGGAGCTGTTTTTT	CASGLLSTGELFF
12	TRBJ2-2	-	-	TRBV3-2	TGTGCCAGCAGCCGGAGGGGCGGGGAGCTGTTTTTT	CASSRRGGELFF
15	TRBJ1-6	few	TRBD1	TRBV9	TGTGCCAGCAGCGAGACAGGGGGATATAATTCACCCCTCCACTTT	CASSETGGYNSPLHF
14	TRBJ1-1	-	-	TRBV7-8	TGTGCCAGCAGCTTAAGGACTGTTTACACTGAAGCTTTCTTT	CASSLRTVYTEAFF
14	TRBJ1-4	few	-	TRBV25-1	TGTGCCAGCAGTGAATTAAGGGGCAGGGAAAAACTGTTTTTT	CASSELRGREKLFF
12	TRBJ2-1	few	-	TRBV20-1	TGCAGTGCTAGTGGGGGCTACAATGAGCAGTTCTTC	CSASGGYNEQFF
17	TRBJ1-2	few	-	TRBV19	TGTGCCAGTAGTATAGGATCGGGCAGGTGGAACAACTATGGCTACACCTTC	CASSIGSGRWNNYGYTF
16	TRBJ1-2	few	TRBD1	TRBV4-1	TGCGCCAGCAGCCACCGCGGTGGGACAGACTTTTATGGCTACACCTTC	CASSHRGGTDFYGYTF
17	TRBJ2-1	few	TRBD2	TRBV2	TGTGCCAGCAGCAAGTTATCTAGCGGGGGGGCCGGCAATGAGCAGTTCTTC	CASSKLSSGGAGNEQFF
13	TRBJ1-5	few	-	TRBV4-1	TGCGCCAGCAGCCATCCGCTGGAGCAGCCCCAGCATTTT	CASSHPLEQPQHF
12	TRBJ2-1	few	-	TRBV10-3	TGTGCCATCGTACAGGGTACCAATGAGCAGTTCTTC	CAIVQGTNEQFF
11	TRBJ2-3	-	-	TRBV30	TGTGCCTGGAGGGATTTGAGACTGCAGTATTTT	CAWRDLRLQYF
19	TRBJ2-1	-	TRBD1	TRBV4-1	TGCGCCAGCAGATCCCTAACGCCGGGGACAGGGGAAGCCTACAATGAGCAGTTCTTC	CASRSLTPGTGEAYNEQFF
15	TRBJ1-1	once	-	TRBV7-9	TGTGCCAGCAGTTCAAGCTTTACCAGAAACACTGAAGCTTTCTTT	CASSSSFTRNTEAFF
16	TRBJ2-7	-	-	TRBV4-1	TGCGCCAGCAGCCAAGAAGGCACAGGGAGCTCCTACGAGCAGTACTTC	CASSQEGTGSSYEQYF
17	TRBJ2-5	-	-	TRBV11-2	TGTGCCAGCAGCTTAGACCGCTGGGGGGCAGCCCAAGAGACCCAGTACTTC	CASSLDRWGAAQETQYF
16	TRBJ1-3	-	-	TRBV6-6	TGTGCCAGTCTCCAGGGGTTTGCGAGCTCTGGAAACACCATATATTTT	CASLQGFASSGNTIYF
12	TRBJ2-7	few	-	TRBV2	TGTGCCAGCATGCAGGGCTCCTACGAGCAGTACTTC	CASMQGSYEQYF
16	TRBJ2-7	-	-	TRBV5-1	TGCGCCAGCAGCTTGGCCGTACAGGGAAGGGACTACGAGCAGTACTTC	CASSLAVQGRDYEQYF
13	TRBJ1-6	many	-	TRBV20-1	TGCAGTGCCCTGGACCCGTTGGATTCACCCCTCCACTTT	CSALDPLDSPLHF